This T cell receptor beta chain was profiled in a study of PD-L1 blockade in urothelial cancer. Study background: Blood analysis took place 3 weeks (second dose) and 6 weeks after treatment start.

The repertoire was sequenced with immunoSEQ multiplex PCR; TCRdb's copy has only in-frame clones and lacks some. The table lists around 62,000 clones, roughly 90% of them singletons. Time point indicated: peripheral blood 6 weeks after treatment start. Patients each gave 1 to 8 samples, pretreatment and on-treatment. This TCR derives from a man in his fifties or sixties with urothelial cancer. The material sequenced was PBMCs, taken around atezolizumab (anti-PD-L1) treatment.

The CDR3 coding sequence is TGTGCCAGTAGTCTTACGTTGCGCTTCTCCTACGAGCAGTACTTC. It is translated as CASSLTLRFSYEQYF. This sequence joins TRBV19 and TRBJ2-7, with no clear D. The V gene lost 5 bases and the J gene lost 0 bases, with 14 bases spanning the gap. Germline V gene lookup returns CDR1 LNHDA and CDR2 SQIVND (reference sequence). The CDR3 has 15 amino acids.